Below, 2 T cell receptor beta chains from the same sample are listed, as sequenced in a study of CD8+ T cells in alopecia areata. As the sequencing template, cDNA was produced by extracting RNA and reverse transcribing it. Data came from immunoSEQ multiplex PCR; TCRdb stores just in-frame clones and leaves some out. The sample lists approximately 200,000 clones; roughly 60% were seen once. Treatment here: oral pan-JAK inhibitor, 5-10 mg twice daily. The sequenced sample was CD4+ T cells sorted from blood, obtained at week 24, from a patient treated with tofacitinib. Receptor source: a human donor with alopecia areata.

V is TRBV5-4 and J is TRBJ1-1, with 7 bases lining up with TRBD1. V was pared by 3 bases and J by 7 bases, with 9 bases of the junction left unmatched. Germline V gene lookup returns CDR1 SGHNT and CDR2 YYREEE (reference sequence). The CDR3 runs 14 residues. CDR3 coding DNA: TGTGCCAGCAGCTCAGGCACAGGGGAGGATGAAGCTTTCTTT. This sequence encodes CASSSGTGEDEAFF. The variable domain in full, completed from reference TRBV5-4 and TRBJ1-1, reads ETGVTQSPTHLIKTRGQQVTLRCSSQSGHNTVSWYQQALGQGPQFIFQYYREEENGRGNFPPRFSGLQFPNYSSELNVNALELDDSALYLCASSSGTGEDEAFFGQGTRLTVV.

This clone occurred a few times. This chain joins TRBV6-5 and TRBJ2-1, with 12 positions matching TRBD2. Germline V gene lookup returns CDR1 MNHEY and CDR2 SVGAGI. The CDR3 contains 14 residues. After removal of 6 bases from V and 8 bases from J, the junction contained 5 bases not matched to a gene. The CDR3 is CASSERLAGDEQFF. The CDR3 DNA reads TGTGCCAGCAGCGAAAGACTAGCGGGAGATGAGCAGTTCTTC.